Below, 19 T cell receptor beta chains from the same sample are listed, as sequenced in a study of blood T cells in healthy people across ages. The authors ran a second PCR of about 6 to 11 cycles using a sample-barcoded 5' primer and a J-beta primer mix. TCRdb reprocessed the 5' RACE reads via MiXCR and lists one record per CDR3 protein. Altogether over 1,300,000 distinct CDR3 sequences are present, 59% being singletons, with the ten largest covering roughly 6.3%. Sequencing was done on a sample of blood. The receptors originated from a man aged 18 to 30 in good health.

The CDR3 spells CSATGEGLAGDETQYF. CDR3 sequence (DNA): TGCAGCGCCACAGGGGAGGGACTAGCGGGAGACGAGACCCAGTACTTC. V usage is TRBV29-1 and J usage is TRBJ2-5; 14 bases are shared with TRBD2. Trimming removed 7 bases from V and 5 bases from J; junction bases left unmatched: 12. CDR1 is SQVTM and CDR2 is ANQGSEA in the germline V gene. This CDR3 is built from 16 residues.

The chain links TRBV12-5 to TRBJ2-5, with D possibly being TRBD1 (7 bases). Germline V gene lookup returns CDR1 LGHNT and CDR2 FRNRAP. The CDR3 is 15 residues long. The V end lost 6 bases, the J end lost 7 bases, and 21 bases lay between the germline ends. CDR3 loop: CASGLGQGGWGTQYF. In DNA, the CDR3 is TGTGCTAGTGGACTAGGGCAGGGGGGCTGGGGGACCCAGTACTTC.

There are a few counts of this clonotype. The V call is TRBV3-1, the J call TRBJ2-6, with TRBD2 matching over 13 bases. CDR3 size: 19 residues. The germline V gene has CDR1 LGHDT and CDR2 YNNKEL (reference sequence). The J segment lost 2 bases and the V segment lost 3 bases, leaving 7 bases of the junction unmatched. CDR3 region: CASSHPLGLAGTGANVLTF. CDR3 nucleotide sequence: TGTGCCAGCAGCCATCCCTTGGGACTAGCGGGAACTGGGGCCAACGTCCTGACTTTC.

The chain couples TRBV29-1 to TRBJ2-7; no reliable D call. Trimming removed 4 bases from V and 1 base from J, with 11 bases in between. The CDR3 covers 13 residues. From germline, CDR1 is SQVTM and CDR2 ANQGSEA. The CDR3 DNA is TGCAGCGTTGTCGTCTCCCGTTCCTACGAGCAGTACTTC. Its protein is CSVVVSRSYEQYF.

The V and J genes are TRBV2 and TRBJ2-5; D is undetermined. The CDR3 is 12 amino acids. V was shortened by 9 bases and J by 3 bases, with 11 bases between the two germline ends. CDR1 is SNHLY, CDR2 FYNNEI, per germline. For the CDR3, the DNA is TGTGCCAGTGAGCTAGTAAAAGAGACCCAGTACTTC. Its protein product is CASELVKETQYF.

On this clonotype: A read error may account for a junction end that differs from germline. This chain links TRBV27 with TRBJ2-6; no definite D call. Germline CDR1 and CDR2: MNHEY and SMNVEV (reference sequence). The CDR3 covers 13 residues. CDR3 DNA sequence: TGTGCCAGCAGTCTATCTGGGACCAACGTCCTGACTTTC. It is translated as CASSLSGTNVLTF.

The sample holds a few counts of this clonotype. The J gene is TRBJ2-7, the V gene TRBV7-2; D tentatively fits TRBD1 or TRBD2 (5 bases each). The V gene's germline CDR1 is SGHTA and CDR2 FQGNSA. Trimming pared 5 bases from V and 3 bases from J, leaving 17 bases between. The CDR3 length is 15 residues. The CDR3 loop reads CASSDGARGDYEQYF. The CDR3 nucleotides are TGTGCCAGCAGCGACGGGGCACGTGGGGACTACGAGCAGTACTTC.

Regarding this clonotype: A read error may account for a junction end that differs from germline. V is TRBV29-1 and J is TRBJ2-7; maybe TRBD2 (6 bases). The CDR3 is 13 amino acids. CDR1 and CDR2 (germline): SQVTM, ANQGSEA. The CDR3 sequence: CGVEAGLHYEQYF. The CDR3 DNA reads TGCGGCGTTGAGGCGGGACTTCATTACGAGCAGTACTTC.

V gene TRBV7-9 combines with J gene TRBJ2-7; D possibly corresponds to TRBD1 (6 bases). The V gene's germline CDR1 is SEHNR and CDR2 FQNEAQ (reference sequence). V shed 4 bases and J shed 4 bases, with 17 bases lying between them. CDR3 size: 15 residues. In DNA, the CDR3 is TGTGCCAGCAGCTCACCCACAGGGAACCCGTACGAGCAGTACTTC. Protein sequence: CASSSPTGNPYEQYF. The full variable domain, its missing parts supplied by reference TRBV7-9 and TRBJ2-7, is DTGVSQNPRHKITKRGQNVTFRCDPISEHNRLYWYRQTLGQGPEFLTYFQNEAQLEKSRLLSDRFSAERPKGSFSTLEIQRTEQGDSAMYLCASSSPTGNPYEQYFGPGTRLTVT.

The count of this clonotype is one. V gene TRBV27 combines with J gene TRBJ1-6; 7 nucleotides match TRBD1. The germline V gene encodes CDR1 MNHEY and CDR2 SMNVEV (reference sequence). Trimming removed 5 bases from V and 13 bases from J; junction bases left unmatched: 20. The CDR3 runs 17 residues. The CDR3 protein is CASSDRQGYPVSSPLHF. DNA of the CDR3: TGTGCCAGCAGTGATCGACAGGGTTACCCTGTATCGTCTCCCCTCCACTTT.

This clonotype was picked up one time. This sequence joins TRBV4-2 and TRBJ2-1, with D maybe TRBD2 (6 bases). V was clipped by 0 bases and J by 2 bases, with 17 bases between them. Germline V gives CDR1 LGHNA, CDR2 YNFKEQ. The CDR3 has 18 amino acids. In nucleotides, the CDR3 is TGTGCCAGCAGCCAAGATGGGGCATGGGGACTGGCCTACAATGAGCAGTTCTTC. This gives the protein CASSQDGAWGLAYNEQFF.

J is TRBJ1-4 and V is TRBV20-1; D remains unclear. V was clipped by 2 bases and J by 7 bases, with 17 bases between them. There are 15 residues in the CDR3. Germline V gene sequence: CDR1 DFQATT, CDR2 SNEGSKA (reference sequence). CDR3 coding DNA: TGCAGTGCTAGAATGCCTTCTAGGTCGGCTGAAAAACTGTTTTTT. Its translation is CSARMPSRSAEKLFF.

CDR3 in DNA: TGTGCCAGCAGCGTAGAATTTGGGGGGATAGGCGAGCAGTACTTC. This translates into CASSVEFGGIGEQYF. This chain uses TRBV9 with TRBJ2-4; possibly TRBD2 for D (6 bases). Judging by the DNA end, TRBJ2-7 fits better; the J call may be wrong. The CDR3 is made up of 15 amino acids. Germline values: CDR1 SGDLS, CDR2 YYNGEE.

CDR3: CSARDRKFRAYEQYF. In DNA, the CDR3 is TGCAGTGCTAGAGATAGAAAGTTCCGCGCCTACGAGCAGTACTTC. This chain uses TRBV20-1 with TRBJ2-7; D remains ambiguous. Germline assignment: CDR1 DFQATT and CDR2 SNEGSKA (reference sequence). The CDR3 runs to 15 residues. Trimming removed 0 bases at V and 2 bases at J, with 14 bases between.

The chain joins TRBV2 to TRBJ1-1; D unresolved. The CDR3 has 11 amino acids. V lost 7 bases and J 0 bases, leaving 3 bases between the germline ends. Germline V gene sequence: CDR1 SNHLY, CDR2 FYNNEI. DNA of the CDR3: TGTGCCAGCATGATGAACACTGAAGCTTTCTTT. This gives the protein CASMMNTEAFF.

The chain links TRBV7-9 to TRBJ1-2; D is possibly TRBD1 (5 bases). The V gene lost 8 bases and the J gene lost 5 bases, with 9 bases spanning the gap. The CDR3 runs to 11 residues. The germline V gene encodes CDR1 SEHNR and CDR2 FQNEAQ (reference sequence). CDR3 DNA sequence: TGTGCCAGCGGGGACGGATATGGCTACACCTTC. Its translation: CASGDGYGYTF. Combining the CDR3 with reference TRBV7-9 and TRBJ1-2 gives the whole variable domain DTGVSQNPRHKITKRGQNVTFRCDPISEHNRLYWYRQTLGQGPEFLTYFQNEAQLEKSRLLSDRFSAERPKGSFSTLEIQRTEQGDSAMYLCASGDGYGYTFGSGTRLTVV.

The CDR3 bases are TGTGCCAGCTCACCTGGACAGGGTGTGGATTCACCCCTCCACTTT. Translated, it gives CASSPGQGVDSPLHF. The rearrangement links TRBV18 to TRBJ1-6; 8 nucleotides agree with TRBD1. Germline assignment: CDR1 KGHSH and CDR2 LQKENI. The junction had 6 bases not matched to a gene; V was cut back by 3 bases and J by 8 bases. The CDR3 runs to 15 residues.

The chain joins TRBV5-1 to TRBJ2-4, with 7 positions matching TRBD2. The germline V gene encodes CDR1 SGHRS and CDR2 YFSETQ. The V segment lost 8 bases and the J segment 0 bases; nucleotides outside the gene matches: 11. The CDR3 totals 16 residues. DNA of the CDR3: TGCGCCAGTAAAGGCGGGGGTCAGCTAGCCAAAAACATTCAGTACTTC. It encodes CASKGGGQLAKNIQYF.

The V call is TRBV10-3, the J call TRBJ2-7, with 9 nucleotides matching TRBD1. Trimming removed 7 bases from V and 1 base from J; junction bases left unmatched: 8. Germline V CDR1 and CDR2: ENHRY, SYGVKD. CDR3 size: 15 residues. CDR3 protein: CAINVGTGPSYEQYF. For the CDR3, the DNA is TGTGCCATCAATGTGGGGACAGGGCCATCCTACGAGCAGTACTTC.